This TCR beta chain was identified during a study of shared clonotypes between healthy human individuals. Turning to the study itself: Three plates each covered CD4 naive and memory; CD8 naive two, CD8 memory one.

Sequenced by immunoSEQ multiplex PCR; TCRdb stores in-frame clones only, minus some. Counted here are roughly 320,000 clones, over 75% occurring once; the ten biggest clones make up around 16%. This CDR3 has 13 amino acids. The V end was cut by 0 bases, the J end by 1 base, with 6 bases between. The germline gives CDR1 SQVTM, CDR2 ANQGSEA. The gene calls are TRBV29-1 and TRBJ1-1; D remains unclear. Sequenced material: memory CD8+ T cells sorted from blood. Sample subset: CD45RO+ cells pooled with CCR7-negative TemRA cells. The clonotype comes from a young man in good health. In nucleotides, the CDR3 is TGCAGCGTTGAAGAATTTAGGAACACTGAAGCTTTCTTT. Encoded protein: CSVEEFRNTEAFF. Using reference TRBV29-1 and TRBJ1-1 for the parts outside the CDR3, the full variable domain is SAVISQKPSRDICQRGTSLTIQCQVDSQVTMMFWYRQQPGQSLTLIATANQGSEATYESGFVIDKFPISRPNLTFSTLTVSNMSPEDSSIYLCSVEEFRNTEAFFGQGTRLTVV.